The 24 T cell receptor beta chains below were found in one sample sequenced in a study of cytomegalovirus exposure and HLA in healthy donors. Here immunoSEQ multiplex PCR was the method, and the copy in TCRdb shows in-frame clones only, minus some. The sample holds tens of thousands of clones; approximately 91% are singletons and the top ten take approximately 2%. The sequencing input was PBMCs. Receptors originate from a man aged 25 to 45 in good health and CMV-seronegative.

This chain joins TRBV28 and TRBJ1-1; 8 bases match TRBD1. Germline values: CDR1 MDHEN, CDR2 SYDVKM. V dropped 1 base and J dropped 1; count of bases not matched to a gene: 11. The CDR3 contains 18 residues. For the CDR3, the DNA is TGTGCCAGCAGTTTATTCGGTACAGGGGGGAACAAGAACACTGAAGCTTTCTTT. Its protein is CASSLFGTGGNKNTEAFF.

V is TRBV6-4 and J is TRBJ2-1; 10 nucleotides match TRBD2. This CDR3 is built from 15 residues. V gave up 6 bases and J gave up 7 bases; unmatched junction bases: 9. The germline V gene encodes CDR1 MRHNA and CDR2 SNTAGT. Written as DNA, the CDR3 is TGTGCCAGCAGCAAGGTAGCGGGAGGAAGGAATGAGCAGTTCTTC. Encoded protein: CASSKVAGGRNEQFF.

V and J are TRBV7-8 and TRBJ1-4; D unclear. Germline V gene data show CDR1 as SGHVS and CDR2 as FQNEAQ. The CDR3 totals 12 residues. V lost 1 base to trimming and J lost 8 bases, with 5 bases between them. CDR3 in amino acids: CASSLVQEKLFF. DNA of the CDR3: TGTGCCAGCAGCTTAGTACAGGAAAAACTGTTTTTT.

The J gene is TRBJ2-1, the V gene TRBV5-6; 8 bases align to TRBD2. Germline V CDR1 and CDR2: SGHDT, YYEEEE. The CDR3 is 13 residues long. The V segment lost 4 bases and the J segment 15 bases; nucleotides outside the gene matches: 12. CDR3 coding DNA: TGTGCCAGCAGCCGGGGGGGCCGGGGAAGTCTGTTCTTC. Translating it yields CASSRGGRGSLFF.

The CDR3 nucleotides read TGTGCCAGCAGTGTACGGGGAGGGGATACGCAGTATTTT. Its protein is CASSVRGGDTQYF. V is TRBV2 and J is TRBJ2-3, with 7 bases identical to TRBD2. CDR3 length equals 13 residues. From germline, CDR1 is SNHLY and CDR2 FYNNEI. V shed 4 bases, J shed 6 bases, and the junction held 4 bases outside the gene matches.

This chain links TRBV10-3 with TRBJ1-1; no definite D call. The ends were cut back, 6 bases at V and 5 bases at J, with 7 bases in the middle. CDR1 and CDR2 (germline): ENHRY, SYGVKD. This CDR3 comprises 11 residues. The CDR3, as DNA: TGTGCCATCAGAGAACGGACTGAAGCTTTCTTT. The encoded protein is CAIRERTEAFF.

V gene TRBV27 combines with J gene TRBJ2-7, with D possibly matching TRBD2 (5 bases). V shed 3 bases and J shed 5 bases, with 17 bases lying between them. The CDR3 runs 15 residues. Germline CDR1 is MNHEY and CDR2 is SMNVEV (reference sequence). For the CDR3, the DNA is TGTGCCAGCAGTTTCGTGGGGAGAGGAACCCACGAGCAGTACTTC. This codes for CASSFVGRGTHEQYF.

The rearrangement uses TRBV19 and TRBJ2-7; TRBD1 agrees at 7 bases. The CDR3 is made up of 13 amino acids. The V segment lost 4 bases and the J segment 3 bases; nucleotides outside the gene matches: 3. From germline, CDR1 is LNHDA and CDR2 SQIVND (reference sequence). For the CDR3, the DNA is TGTGCCAGTAGTACAGGGGGTTTCTACGAGCAGTACTTC. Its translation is CASSTGGFYEQYF.

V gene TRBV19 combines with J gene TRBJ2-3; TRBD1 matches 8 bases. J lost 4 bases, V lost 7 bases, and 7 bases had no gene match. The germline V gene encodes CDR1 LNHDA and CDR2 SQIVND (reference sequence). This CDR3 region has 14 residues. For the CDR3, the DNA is TGTGCCAGTAAGGCAGGGACAGGCGCAGATACGCAGTATTTT. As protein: CASKAGTGADTQYF.

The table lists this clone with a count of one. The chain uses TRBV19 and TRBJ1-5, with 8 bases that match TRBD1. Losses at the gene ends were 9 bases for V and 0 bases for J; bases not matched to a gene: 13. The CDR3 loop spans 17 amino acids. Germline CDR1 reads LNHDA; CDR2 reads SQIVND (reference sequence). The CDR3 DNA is TGTGCCAGATTCGAGGGACAGGCCCTGTATAGCAATCAGCCCCAGCATTTT. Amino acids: CARFEGQALYSNQPQHF.

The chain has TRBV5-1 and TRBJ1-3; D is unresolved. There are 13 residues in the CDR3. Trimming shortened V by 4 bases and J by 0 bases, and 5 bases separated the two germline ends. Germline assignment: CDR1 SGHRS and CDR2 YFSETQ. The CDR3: CASSEASGNTIYF. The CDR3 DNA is TGCGCCAGCAGCGAGGCCTCTGGAAACACCATATATTTT. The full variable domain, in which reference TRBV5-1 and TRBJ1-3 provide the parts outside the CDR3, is KAGVTQTPRYLIKTRGQQVTLSCSPISGHRSVSWYQQTPGQGLQFLFEYFSETQRNKGNFPGRFSGRQFSNSRSEMNVSTLELGDSALYLCASSEASGNTIYFGEGSWLTVV.

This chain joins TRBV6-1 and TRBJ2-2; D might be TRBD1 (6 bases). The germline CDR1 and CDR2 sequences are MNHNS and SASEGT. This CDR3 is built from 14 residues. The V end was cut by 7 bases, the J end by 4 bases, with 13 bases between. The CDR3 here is CASIPQGITGELFF. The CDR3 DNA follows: TGTGCCAGCATTCCACAGGGCATCACCGGGGAGCTGTTTTTT.

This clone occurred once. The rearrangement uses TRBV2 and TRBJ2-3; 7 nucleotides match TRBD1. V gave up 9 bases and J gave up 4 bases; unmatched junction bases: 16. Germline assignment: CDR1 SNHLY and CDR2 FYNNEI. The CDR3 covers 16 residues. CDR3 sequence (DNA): TGTGCCAGTAATGACAGGGACCCCTCATATGCAGATACGCAGTATTTT. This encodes CASNDRDPSYADTQYF. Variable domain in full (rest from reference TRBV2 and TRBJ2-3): EPEVTQTPSHQVTQMGQEVILRCVPISNHLYFYWYRQILGQKVEFLVSFYNNEISEKSEIFDDQFSVERPDGSNFTLKIRSTKLEDSAMYFCASNDRDPSYADTQYFGPGTRLTVL.

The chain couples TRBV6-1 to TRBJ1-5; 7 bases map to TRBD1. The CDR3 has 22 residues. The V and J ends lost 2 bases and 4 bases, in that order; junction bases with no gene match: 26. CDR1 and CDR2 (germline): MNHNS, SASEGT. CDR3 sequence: CASSETRRWDSIVVSLNQPQHF. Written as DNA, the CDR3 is TGTGCCAGCAGTGAAACTAGACGGTGGGACAGTATTGTTGTTTCCTTAAATCAGCCCCAGCATTTT.

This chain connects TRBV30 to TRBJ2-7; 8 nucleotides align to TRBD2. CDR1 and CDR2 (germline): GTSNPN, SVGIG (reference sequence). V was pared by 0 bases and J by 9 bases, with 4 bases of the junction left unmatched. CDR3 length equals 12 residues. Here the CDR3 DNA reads TGTGCCTGGAGTGTAACGGGAGGGTTGCAGTACTTC. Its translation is CAWSVTGGLQYF. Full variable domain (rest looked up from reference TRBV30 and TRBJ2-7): SQTIHQWPATLVQPVGSPLSLECTVEGTSNPNLYWYRQAAGRGLQLLFYSVGIGQISSEVPQNLSASRPQDRQFILSSKKLLLSDSGFYLCAWSVTGGLQYFGPGTRLTVT.

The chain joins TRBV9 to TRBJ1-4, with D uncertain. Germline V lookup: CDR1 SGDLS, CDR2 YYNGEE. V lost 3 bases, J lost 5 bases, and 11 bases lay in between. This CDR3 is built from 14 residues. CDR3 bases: TGTGCCAGCAGCGCACGATTAGCAAATGAAAAACTGTTTTTT. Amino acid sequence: CASSARLANEKLFF.

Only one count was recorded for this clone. Here the CDR3 reads CASSARQANTGELFF. CDR3 sequence (DNA): TGTGCCAGCAGCGCCCGACAGGCGAACACCGGGGAGCTGTTTTTT. The V gene is TRBV9, the J gene TRBJ2-2; tentatively, D is TRBD1 (6 bases). This CDR3 is 15 amino acids long. V lost 3 bases and J 0 bases, leaving 9 bases between the germline ends. Germline CDR1 reads SGDLS; CDR2 reads YYNGEE. Drawing the rest from reference TRBV9 and TRBJ2-2, the complete variable domain is DSGVTQTPKHLITATGQRVTLRCSPRSGDLSVYWYQQSLDQGLQFLIQYYNGEERAKGNILERFSAQQFPDLHSELNLSSLELGDSALYFCASSARQANTGELFFGEGSRLTVL.

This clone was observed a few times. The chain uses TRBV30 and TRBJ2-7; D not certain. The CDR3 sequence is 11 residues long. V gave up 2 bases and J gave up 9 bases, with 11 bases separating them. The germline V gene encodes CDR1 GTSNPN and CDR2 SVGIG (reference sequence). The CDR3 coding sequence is TGTGCCTGGAGTAGTGCCGGGTGGCAGTACTTC. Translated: CAWSSAGWQYF.

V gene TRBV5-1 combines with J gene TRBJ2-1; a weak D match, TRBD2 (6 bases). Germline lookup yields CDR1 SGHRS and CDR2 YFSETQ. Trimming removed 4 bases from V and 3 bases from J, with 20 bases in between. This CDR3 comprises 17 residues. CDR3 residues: CASSPPVSGEYYNEQFF. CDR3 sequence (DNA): TGCGCCAGCAGCCCGCCGGTGTCGGGGGAGTACTACAATGAGCAGTTCTTC.

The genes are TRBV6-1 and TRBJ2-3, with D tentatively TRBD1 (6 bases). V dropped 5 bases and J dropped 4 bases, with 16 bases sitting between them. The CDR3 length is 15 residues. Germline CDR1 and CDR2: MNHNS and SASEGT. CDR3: CASSQGLGGADTQYF. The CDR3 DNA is TGTGCCAGCAGTCAGGGGCTCGGCGGCGCAGATACGCAGTATTTT.

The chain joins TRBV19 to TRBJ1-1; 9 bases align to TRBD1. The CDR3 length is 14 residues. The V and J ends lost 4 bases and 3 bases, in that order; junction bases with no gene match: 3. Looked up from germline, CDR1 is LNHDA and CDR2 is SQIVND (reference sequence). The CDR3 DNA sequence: TGTGCCAGTAGTACCGGACAGGGGTACACTGAAGCTTTCTTT. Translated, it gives CASSTGQGYTEAFF.

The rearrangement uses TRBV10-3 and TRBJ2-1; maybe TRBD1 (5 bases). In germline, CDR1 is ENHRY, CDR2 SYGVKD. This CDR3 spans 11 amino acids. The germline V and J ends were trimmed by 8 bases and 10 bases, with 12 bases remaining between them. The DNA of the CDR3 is TGTGCCATCTCCAAGGGGCAGGAGCAGTTCTTC. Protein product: CAISKGQEQFF.

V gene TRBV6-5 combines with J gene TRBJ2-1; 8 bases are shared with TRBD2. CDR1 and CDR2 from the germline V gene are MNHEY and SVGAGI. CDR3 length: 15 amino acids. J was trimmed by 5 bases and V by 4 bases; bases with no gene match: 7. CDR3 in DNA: TGTGCCAGCAGTTCCCCGGGCGGGAGGAACAATGAGCAGTTCTTC. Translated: CASSSPGGRNNEQFF.

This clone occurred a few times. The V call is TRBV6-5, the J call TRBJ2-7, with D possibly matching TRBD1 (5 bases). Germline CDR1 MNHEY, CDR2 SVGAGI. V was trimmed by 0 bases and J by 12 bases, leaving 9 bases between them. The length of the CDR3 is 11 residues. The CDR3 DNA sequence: TGTGCCAGCAGTTACTCTGACAGTATGTACTTC. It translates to CASSYSDSMYF.